This TCR beta chain was sequenced in a study of blood T cell repertoires in COVID-19. At the level of the study: The study drew acute and convalescent COVID-19 samples from the United States, Italy and Spain. The analysed material was cDNA or gDNA that came from T cells, B-cell-depleted T cells, or PBMCs.

V lost 0 bases and J 2 bases, leaving 11 bases between the germline ends. Germline CDR1 reads SGHVS; CDR2 reads FNYEAQ. CDR3 length: 16 amino acids. In the study's own analysis: Reference gene primer amplification gave nucleated cell count estimates. The table came from immunoSEQ multiplex PCR; TCRdb's copy has only in-frame clones and leaves some out. V, J and clone size were drawn from that table, and D and trimming were deduced from the DNA. The table has about 670,000 clones, 85% to 90% seen once. Input material: peripheral blood. The sequence came from a young woman with acute or convalescent COVID-19. The rearrangement links TRBV7-6 to TRBJ2-1; the D gene is possibly TRBD2 (6 bases). The CDR3 loop reads CASSLARSGAYNEQFF. Here the CDR3 DNA reads TGTGCCAGCAGCTTAGCGCGTAGCGGAGCCTACAATGAGCAGTTCTTC.